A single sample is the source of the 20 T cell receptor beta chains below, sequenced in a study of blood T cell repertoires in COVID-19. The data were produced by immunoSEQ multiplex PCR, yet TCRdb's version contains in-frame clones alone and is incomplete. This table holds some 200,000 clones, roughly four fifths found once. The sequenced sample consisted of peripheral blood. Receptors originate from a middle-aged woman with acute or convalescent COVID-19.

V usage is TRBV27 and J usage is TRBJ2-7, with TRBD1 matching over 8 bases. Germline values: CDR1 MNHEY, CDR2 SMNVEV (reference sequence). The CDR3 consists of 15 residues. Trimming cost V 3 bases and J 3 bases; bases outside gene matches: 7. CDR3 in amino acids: CASSLIGTGGYEQYF. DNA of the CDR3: TGTGCCAGCAGTTTGATTGGGACAGGAGGCTACGAGCAGTACTTC.

The CDR3 nucleotides read TGCAGCGCCCAGACTATAAGCACAGATACGCAGTATTTT. It yields the protein CSAQTISTDTQYF. V and J are TRBV29-1 and TRBJ2-3; TRBD2 might be the D (5 bases). Germline-derived CDR1 and CDR2 are SQVTM and ANQGSEA. The CDR3 has 13 residues. V was cut by 7 bases and J by 0 bases, with 11 bases left in between.

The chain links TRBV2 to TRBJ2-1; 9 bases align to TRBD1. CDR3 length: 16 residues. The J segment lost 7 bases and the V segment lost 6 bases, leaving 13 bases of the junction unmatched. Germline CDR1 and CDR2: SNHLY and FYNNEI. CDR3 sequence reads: CASSDLKGQGRNEQFF. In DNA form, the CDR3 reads TGTGCCAGCAGCGACCTTAAGGGACAGGGTCGAAATGAGCAGTTCTTC.

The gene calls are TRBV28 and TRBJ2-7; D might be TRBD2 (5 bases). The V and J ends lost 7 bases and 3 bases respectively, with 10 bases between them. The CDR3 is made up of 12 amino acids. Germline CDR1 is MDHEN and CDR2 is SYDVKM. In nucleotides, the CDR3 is TGTGCCAGCACCCGGACTGGCTACGAGCAGTACTTC. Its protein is CASTRTGYEQYF.

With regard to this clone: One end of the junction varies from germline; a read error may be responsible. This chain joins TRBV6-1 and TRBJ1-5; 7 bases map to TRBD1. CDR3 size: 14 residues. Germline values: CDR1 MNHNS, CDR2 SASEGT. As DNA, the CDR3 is TGTGCCAGCAGAGAAGGGGGCCCCAATCAGCCCCAGCATTTT. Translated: CASREGGPNQPQHF.

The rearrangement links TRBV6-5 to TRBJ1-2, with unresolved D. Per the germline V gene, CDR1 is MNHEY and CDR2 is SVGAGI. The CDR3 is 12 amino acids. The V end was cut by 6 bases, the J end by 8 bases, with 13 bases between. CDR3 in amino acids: CASRPGDRGYTF. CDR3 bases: TGTGCCAGCAGACCCGGGGATCGCGGCTACACCTTC.

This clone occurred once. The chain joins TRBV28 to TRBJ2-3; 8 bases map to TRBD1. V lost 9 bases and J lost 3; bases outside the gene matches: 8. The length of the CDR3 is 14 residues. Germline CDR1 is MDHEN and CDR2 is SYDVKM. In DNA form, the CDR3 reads TGTGCCAGTAGGGGACAGGTGAGAACAGATACGCAGTATTTT. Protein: CASRGQVRTDTQYF.

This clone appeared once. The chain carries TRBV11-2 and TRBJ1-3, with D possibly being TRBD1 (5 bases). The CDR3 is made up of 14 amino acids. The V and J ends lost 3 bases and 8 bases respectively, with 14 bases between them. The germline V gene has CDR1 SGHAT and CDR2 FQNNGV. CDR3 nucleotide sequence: TGTGCCAGCAGCTTCGGTGTTCAGGGTGACACCATATATTTT. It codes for CASSFGVQGDTIYF.

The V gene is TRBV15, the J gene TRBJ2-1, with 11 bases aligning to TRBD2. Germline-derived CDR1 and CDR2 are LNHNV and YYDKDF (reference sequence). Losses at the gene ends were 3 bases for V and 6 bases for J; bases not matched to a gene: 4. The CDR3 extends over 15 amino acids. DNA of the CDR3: TGTGCCACCAGCAGGGGCACTAGCGGGAGCAATGAGCAGTTCTTC. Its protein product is CATSRGTSGSNEQFF.

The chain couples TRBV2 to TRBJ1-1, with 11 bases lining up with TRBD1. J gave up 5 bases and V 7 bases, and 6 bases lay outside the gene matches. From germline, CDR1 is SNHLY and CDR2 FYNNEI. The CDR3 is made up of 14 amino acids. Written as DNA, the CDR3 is TGTGCCAGCACCTGGGACAGGGGGGTGACTGAAGCTTTCTTT. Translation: CASTWDRGVTEAFF.

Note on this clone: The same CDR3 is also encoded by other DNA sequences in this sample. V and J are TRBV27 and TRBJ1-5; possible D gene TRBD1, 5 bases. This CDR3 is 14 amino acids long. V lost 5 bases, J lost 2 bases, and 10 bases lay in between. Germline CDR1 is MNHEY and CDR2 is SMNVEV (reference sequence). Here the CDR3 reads CASSPTGGNQPQHF. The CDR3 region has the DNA TGTGCCAGCAGTCCGACGGGGGGCAATCAGCCCCAGCATTTT.

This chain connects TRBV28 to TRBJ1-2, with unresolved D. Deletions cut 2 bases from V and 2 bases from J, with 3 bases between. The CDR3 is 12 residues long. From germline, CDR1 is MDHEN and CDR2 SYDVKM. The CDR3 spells CASSLLNYGYTF. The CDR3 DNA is TGTGCCAGCAGTTTACTAAACTATGGCTACACCTTC.

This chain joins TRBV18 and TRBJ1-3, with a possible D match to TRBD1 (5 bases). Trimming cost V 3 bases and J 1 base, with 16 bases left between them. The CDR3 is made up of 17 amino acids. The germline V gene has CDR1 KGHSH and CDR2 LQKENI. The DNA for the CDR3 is TGTGCCAGCTCACCCGTCGGGACTGCCGAATCTGGAAACACCATATATTTT. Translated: CASSPVGTAESGNTIYF.

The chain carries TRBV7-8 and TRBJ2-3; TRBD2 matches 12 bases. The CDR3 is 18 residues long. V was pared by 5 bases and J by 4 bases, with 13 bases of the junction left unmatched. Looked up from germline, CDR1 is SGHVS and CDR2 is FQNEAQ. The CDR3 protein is CASSVRLAGGPKPDTQYF. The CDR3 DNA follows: TGTGCCAGCAGCGTACGTCTAGCGGGAGGGCCTAAGCCAGATACGCAGTATTTT.

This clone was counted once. The DNA for the CDR3 is TGTGCCAGCAGTTATGGCTCTGGGGCTGTTGGAAACACCATATATTTT. As protein: CASSYGSGAVGNTIYF. The J gene is TRBJ1-3, the V gene TRBV6-9; tentative D call: TRBD1 (5 bases). Germline loops: CDR1 MNHGY, CDR2 SVAAGI. The V end was cut by 2 bases, the J end by 3 bases, with 14 bases between. The CDR3 sequence is 16 residues long.

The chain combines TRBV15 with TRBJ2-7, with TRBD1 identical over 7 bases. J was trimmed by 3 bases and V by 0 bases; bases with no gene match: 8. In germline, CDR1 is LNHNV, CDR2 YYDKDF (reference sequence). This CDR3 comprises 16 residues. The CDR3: CATSRDKRQGYYEQYF. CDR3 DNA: TGTGCCACCAGCAGAGATAAAAGACAGGGATACTACGAGCAGTACTTC. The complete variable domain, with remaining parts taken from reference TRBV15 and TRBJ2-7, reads DAMVIQNPRYQVTQFGKPVTLSCSQTLNHNVMYWYQQKSSQAPKLLFHYYDKDFNNEADTPDNFQSRRPNTSFCFLDIRSPGLGDTAMYLCATSRDKRQGYYEQYFGPGTRLTVT.

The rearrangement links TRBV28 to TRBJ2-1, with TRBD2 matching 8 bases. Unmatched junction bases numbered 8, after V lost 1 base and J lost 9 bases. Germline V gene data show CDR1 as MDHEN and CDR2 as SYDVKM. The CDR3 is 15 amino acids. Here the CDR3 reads CASSLFLAGKGEQFF. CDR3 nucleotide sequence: TGTGCCAGCAGTTTATTCTTAGCGGGGAAGGGTGAGCAGTTCTTC.

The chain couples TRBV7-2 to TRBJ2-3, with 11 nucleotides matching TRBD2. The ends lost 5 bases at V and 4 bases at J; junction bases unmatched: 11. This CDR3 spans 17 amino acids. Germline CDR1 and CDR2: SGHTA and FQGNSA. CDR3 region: CASSARTSGLRADTQYF. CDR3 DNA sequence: TGTGCCAGCAGCGCTCGGACTAGCGGGCTTCGGGCAGATACGCAGTATTTT.

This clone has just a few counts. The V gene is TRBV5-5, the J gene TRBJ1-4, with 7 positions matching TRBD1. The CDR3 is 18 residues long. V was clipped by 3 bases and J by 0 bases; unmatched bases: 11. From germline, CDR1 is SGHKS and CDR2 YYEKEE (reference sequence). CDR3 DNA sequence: TGTGCCAGCAGCTCGTCGGACAGGTCGCGGGCAACTAATGAAAAACTGTTTTTT. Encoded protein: CASSSSDRSRATNEKLFF.

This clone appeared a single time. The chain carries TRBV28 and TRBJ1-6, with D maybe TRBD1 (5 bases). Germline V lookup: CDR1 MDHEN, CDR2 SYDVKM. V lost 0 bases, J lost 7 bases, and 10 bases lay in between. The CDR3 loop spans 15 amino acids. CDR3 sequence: CASSLWGGSNSPLHF. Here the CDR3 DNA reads TGTGCCAGCAGTTTATGGGGGGGGTCGAATTCACCCCTCCACTTT. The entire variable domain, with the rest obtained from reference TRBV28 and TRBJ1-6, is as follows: DVKVTQSSRYLVKRTGEKVFLECVQDMDHENMFWYRQDPGLGLRLIYFSYDVKMKEKGDIPEGYSVSREKKERFSLILESASTNQTSMYLCASSLWGGSNSPLHFGNGTRLTVT.